This TCR beta chain appears in the sequencing data of a study of T cell responses to AZD1222 COVID-19 vaccine. Study findings and constraints: Clonal diversity was possibly underestimated; the donors were predominantly white British and more often female. Only a handful of AZD1222 recipients were seropositive at baseline. The study reported that nearly half of spike-specific TCRs target unmutated variant regions.

Germline V gene lookup returns CDR1 SGHRS and CDR2 YFSETQ. This CDR3 comprises 16 residues. Trimming shortened V by 4 bases and J by 2 bases, and 16 bases separated the two germline ends. TCRdb's copy holds only in-frame clones and misses some; the assay was immunoSEQ multiplex PCR. Of fewer than 150,000 clones listed, over 75% are singletons. Notes on this clone: Antigen unknown.

J is TRBJ2-1 and V is TRBV5-1; either TRBD1 or TRBD2 may supply D (5 bases each). This material consisted of peripheral blood, taken on day 0 of AZD1222 vaccination. The sequence was obtained from an adult in good health. For the CDR3, the DNA is TGCGCCAGCAGCCCCTTAGAGGGGAAGGCCTACAATGAGCAGTTCTTC. Translated, it gives CASSPLEGKAYNEQFF.